A single sample is the source of the 7 T cell receptor beta chains below, sequenced in a study of T cells in tumors after PD-1 blockade. Profiling relied on immunoSEQ multiplex PCR, and the TCRdb table lists in-frame clones only, not all of them. Among roughly 50,000 clones listed, 81% were seen once. The material was PBMCs, obtained before anti-PD-1 treatment. The origin of the receptors is a human donor with basal cell carcinoma.

This chain links TRBV30 with TRBJ2-5, with no clear D. The length of the CDR3 is 11 residues. With 4 bases removed from V and 1 base from J, the gap between germline ends came to 4 bases. Germline assignment: CDR1 GTSNPN and CDR2 SVGIG (reference sequence). The chain's CDR3 is CAWTLQETQYF. CDR3 coding DNA: TGTGCCTGGACACTCCAAGAGACCCAGTACTTC.

The rearrangement uses TRBV27 and TRBJ2-7, with D perhaps matching TRBD1 or TRBD2 (5 bases each). V was pared by 4 bases and J by 3 bases, with 19 bases between. Germline lookup yields CDR1 MNHEY and CDR2 SMNVEV (reference sequence). The length of the CDR3 is 16 residues. CDR3 bases: TGTGCCAGCAGTTCGACTCCCGGGACCACCCTCTACGAGCAGTACTTC. This sequence encodes CASSSTPGTTLYEQYF.

This chain connects TRBV2 to TRBJ2-7; D gene ambiguous. Germline CDR1 SNHLY, CDR2 FYNNEI. The CDR3 length is 13 residues. Deletions cut 4 bases from V and 7 bases from J, with 14 bases between. The CDR3 nucleotides are TGTGCCAGCAGTGTGTTGGGTCTGGGGGAGCAGTACTTC. Its translation: CASSVLGLGEQYF.

The chain employs TRBV6-5 and TRBJ2-5; unclear D gene. The CDR3 totals 11 residues. Trimming cost V 7 bases and J 3 bases, with 6 bases left between them. CDR1 MNHEY and CDR2 SVGAGI come from the germline V gene. The CDR3 spells CASTQKETQYF. Written as DNA, the CDR3 is TGTGCCAGCACTCAAAAAGAGACCCAGTACTTC.

This clone was seen a handful of times. The genes are TRBV10-1 and TRBJ1-1; D not certain. There are 13 residues in the CDR3. CDR1 is WNHNN, CDR2 SYGVQD, per germline (reference sequence). With 5 bases removed from V and 0 bases from J, the gap between germline ends came to 7 bases. This CDR3 reads CASSLQVNTEAFF. The CDR3 DNA reads TGCGCCAGCAGTCTCCAGGTGAACACTGAAGCTTTCTTT.

This clone showed up just a few times. This chain joins TRBV27 and TRBJ1-1; D uncertain. The length of the CDR3 is 13 residues. V gave up 6 bases and J gave up 8 bases, with 16 bases separating them. CDR1 and CDR2 (germline): MNHEY, SMNVEV (reference sequence). The CDR3 bases are TGTGCCAGCAGCCGTAGAGCGGACCCCGAAGCTTTCTTT. Translating it yields CASSRRADPEAFF.

The chain uses TRBV5-8 and TRBJ1-2, with TRBD1 matching over 8 bases. CDR3 length: 14 residues. Trimming took 2 bases from V and 8 from J; bases not matched to a gene: 8. The germline CDR1 and CDR2 sequences are SGHTS and YDEGEE. The CDR3 here is CASSFYQGAKGYTF. The DNA for the CDR3 is TGTGCCAGCAGCTTTTATCAGGGGGCGAAAGGCTACACCTTC.